Reported below is one T cell receptor beta chain. The data are from a study of T cell responses to AZD1222 COVID-19 vaccine. The germline V and J ends were trimmed by 4 bases and 3 bases, with 12 bases remaining between them. Germline V CDR1 and CDR2: KGHSH, LQKENI. The CDR3 is 15 amino acids. TCRdb keeps only in-frame clones here, not all; method: immunoSEQ multiplex PCR. Among around 130,000 clones listed, 80% to 95% were seen once. This TCR was sampled from an adult who received the AZD1222 COVID-19 vaccine. The chain combines TRBV18 with TRBJ1-4; no reliable D call. The sample here was peripheral blood, taken 28 days after the second AZD1222 dose. CDR3 sequence: CASSLRTDSNEKLFF. CDR3 sequence (DNA): TGTGCCAGCTCACTTAGGACGGATTCTAATGAAAAACTGTTTTTT.